Shown below are 14 T cell receptor beta chains from a single sample sequenced in a study of PD-L1 blockade in urothelial cancer (dated 2017 in TCRdb). Library preparation employed the immunoSEQ multiplex PCR assay. Imported from immuneACCESS, the table was reduced by TCRdb to in-frame sequences with V and J called. These copies leave out some clones; in studies compared against another copy, an unresolved V gene accounts for under half, and the cause of the remainder is not known. Here the sample has some 41,000 clones; approximately 90% occur a single time. The ten largest account for roughly 3.9% of the sample. This specimen consisted of PBMCs, obtained around atezolizumab (anti-PD-L1) treatment. The receptors shown here come from a man at least 80 years old with urothelial cancer.

The chain has TRBV11-2 and TRBJ2-3, with D maybe TRBD2 (6 bases). Germline loops: CDR1 SGHAT, CDR2 FQNNGV. The CDR3 extends over 18 amino acids. Deletions cut 1 base from V and 5 bases from J, with 22 bases between. The CDR3 sequence: CASSLVHRGMSKKDTQYF. CDR3 nucleotide sequence: TGTGCCAGCAGCTTAGTCCACCGGGGGATGAGTAAAAAAGATACGCAGTATTTT.

This CDR3 is CASSLGISYEQYF. Written as DNA, the CDR3 is TGTGCCAGCAGCTTGGGTATATCCTACGAGCAGTACTTC. The chain recombines TRBV5-6 with TRBJ2-7; D ambiguous. The CDR3 spans 13 residues. Germline CDR1 SGHDT, CDR2 YYEEEE. Trimming left V 0 bases short and J 1 base short, with 5 bases between.

The chain has TRBV10-3 and TRBJ2-7; D possibly corresponds to TRBD2 (5 bases). The CDR3 sequence is 14 residues long. Germline assignment: CDR1 ENHRY and CDR2 SYGVKD. The V end was cut by 9 bases, the J end by 3 bases, with 18 bases between. The DNA of the CDR3 is TGTGCCATTCCTCGCCCGGGAACTAACTACGAGCAGTACTTC. This translates into CAIPRPGTNYEQYF.

This chain joins TRBV29-1 and TRBJ2-2, with D perhaps matching TRBD1 (5 bases). Between the trimmed V and J ends, which lost 3 bases and 3 bases, there was a span of 5 bases. Germline loops: CDR1 SQVTM, CDR2 ANQGSEA. The CDR3 runs 12 residues. The CDR3 DNA sequence: TGCAGCGTTGACAGGGACACCGGGGAGCTGTTTTTT. Its translation: CSVDRDTGELFF.

The gene calls are TRBV18 and TRBJ2-7, with D uncertain. Germline V gives CDR1 KGHSH, CDR2 LQKENI. The V end was cut by 2 bases, the J end by 6 bases, with 11 bases between. CDR3 length: 13 residues. This chain's CDR3 is CASSPRLDGEQYF. The DNA of the CDR3 is TGTGCCAGCTCACCAAGGCTAGACGGCGAGCAGTACTTC.

Only a few counts were recorded for this clone. The chain employs TRBV6-5 and TRBJ1-1, with 9 bases matching TRBD1. The germline V gene encodes CDR1 MNHEY and CDR2 SVGAGI. CDR3 size: 16 residues. Unmatched junction bases numbered 5, after V lost 2 bases and J lost 1 base. The CDR3 loop reads CASSYVGQGKNTEAFF. The CDR3, as DNA: TGTGCCAGCAGTTACGTTGGACAGGGGAAGAACACTGAAGCTTTCTTT.

In DNA, the CDR3 is TGTGCCAGCAGCTTGGCCGGAGCGGGAGAGGAGTATGAGCAGTTCTTC. Its protein product is CASSLAGAGEEYEQFF. This chain links TRBV5-6 with TRBJ2-1, with TRBD2 matching 8 bases. V lost 0 bases to trimming and J lost 8 bases; unmatched junction nucleotides: 10. Germline values: CDR1 SGHDT, CDR2 YYEEEE. The CDR3 runs to 16 residues.

The CDR3 coding sequence is TGTGCCAGCAGCTTAGCTAACAGGGGGCTCTACGAGCAGTACTTC. This gives the protein CASSLANRGLYEQYF. The J gene is TRBJ2-7, the V gene TRBV7-9; 9 bases are a match to TRBD1. The CDR3 runs 15 residues. Germline V gene lookup returns CDR1 SEHNR and CDR2 FQNEAQ (reference sequence). The V segment lost 0 bases and the J segment 3 bases; nucleotides outside the gene matches: 3.

The chain links TRBV5-4 to TRBJ2-1, with 7 bases matching TRBD2. Germline CDR1 is SGHNT and CDR2 is YYREEE (reference sequence). The CDR3 is 15 amino acids. Trimming took 4 bases from V and 5 from J; bases not matched to a gene: 9. The CDR3 DNA sequence: TGTGCCAGCAGCCCGAACCGGGACTATGACAATGAGCAGTTCTTC. Encoded protein: CASSPNRDYDNEQFF.

The gene calls are TRBV6-5 and TRBJ1-5, with D possibly being TRBD1 (5 bases). Trimming stripped 2 bases from V and 8 bases from J, with 13 bases between. CDR3 length: 14 residues. Germline CDR1 MNHEY, CDR2 SVGAGI. The CDR3 DNA follows: TGTGCCAGCAGTTACCGACAGTTAAGCGAGCCCCAGCATTTT. This translates into CASSYRQLSEPQHF.

This clone is a singleton in its sample. This chain uses TRBV23-1 with TRBJ2-3, with D uncertain. TRBV23-1 is classed as an ORF, of uncertain function. This CDR3 is 14 amino acids long. V lost 3 bases and J 3 bases, leaving 10 bases between the germline ends. CDR3 sequence: CASSHRTGTDTQYF. CDR3 nucleotides: TGCGCCAGCAGTCACCGTACCGGGACAGATACGCAGTATTTT.

This clone has more than one count but fewer than ten. The gene calls are TRBV29-1 and TRBJ2-7; 11 positions agree with TRBD1. J lost 6 bases, V lost 6 bases, and 7 bases had no gene match. Germline V gene data show CDR1 as SQVTM and CDR2 as ANQGSEA. The CDR3 is 13 residues long. DNA of the CDR3: TGCAGCGTGGACAGGGGGCAGTTCGGCGAGCAGTACTTC. This translates into CSVDRGQFGEQYF.

This chain links TRBV7-2 with TRBJ2-3; TRBD2 is a possible D gene (7 bases). Trimming left V 2 bases short and J 3 bases short, with 18 bases between. The germline CDR1 and CDR2 sequences are SGHTA and FQGNSA. The CDR3 extends over 17 amino acids. Here the CDR3 DNA reads TGTGCCAGCAGCTTAAGGAGGGGGGAGGGGAGTACAGATACGCAGTATTTT. Translating it yields CASSLRRGEGSTDTQYF.

The V and J genes are TRBV6-6 and TRBJ2-5; 8 bases are a match to TRBD2. The trim removed 2 bases at V and 5 bases at J, leaving 7 bases unmatched. The CDR3 consists of 15 residues. CDR1 is MNHNY, CDR2 SVGAGI, per germline (reference sequence). The CDR3 sequence is CASSYGAGGRETQYF. As DNA, the CDR3 is TGTGCCAGCAGTTACGGGGCGGGAGGACGGGAGACCCAGTACTTC.